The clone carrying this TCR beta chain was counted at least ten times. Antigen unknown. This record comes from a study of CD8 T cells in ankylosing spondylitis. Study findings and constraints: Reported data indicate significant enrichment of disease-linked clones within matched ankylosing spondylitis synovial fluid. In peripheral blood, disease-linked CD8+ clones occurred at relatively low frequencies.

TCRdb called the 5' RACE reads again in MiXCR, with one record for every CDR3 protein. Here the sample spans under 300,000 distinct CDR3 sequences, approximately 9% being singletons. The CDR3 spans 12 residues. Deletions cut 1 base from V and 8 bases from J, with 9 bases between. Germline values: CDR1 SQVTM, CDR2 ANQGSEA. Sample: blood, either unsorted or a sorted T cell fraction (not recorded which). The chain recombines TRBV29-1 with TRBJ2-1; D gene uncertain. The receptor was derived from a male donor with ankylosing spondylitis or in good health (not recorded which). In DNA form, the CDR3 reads TGCAGCGTTGAAGGAGTGGGCTATGAGCAGTTCTTC. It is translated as CSVEGVGYEQFF.